The clone carrying this T cell receptor (beta chain) was detected ten times or more. RNA transcripts yielded amplified TCR beta CDR3 regions. HTBI-primed RT-PCR formed the first round, and a multiplex PCR formed the second. TCRdb analysed the multiplex PCR reads with MiXCR anew, one entry per CDR3 protein. The sample lists 600,000 to 950,000 distinct CDR3 sequences; 40% were seen once. Additional autoimmune diseases, uncontrolled infections, pregnancy or lactation disqualified patients. The entry originates in a study of Graves' ophthalmopathy and Graves' hyperthyroidism. The CDR3 has 15 residues. The V gene end was trimmed by 1 base and the J gene end by 1 base; junction bases not matched to a gene: 3. CDR1 LNHNV and CDR2 YYDKDF come from the germline V gene (reference sequence).

This receptor was identified in an adult man with Graves' ophthalmopathy. The chain joins TRBV15 to TRBJ2-5, with TRBD1 identical over 7 bases. Sequenced: peripheral blood. The CDR3 region is CATSRGGTVQETQYF. The DNA for the CDR3 is TGTGCCACCAGCAGAGGGGGGACAGTCCAAGAGACCCAGTACTTC.